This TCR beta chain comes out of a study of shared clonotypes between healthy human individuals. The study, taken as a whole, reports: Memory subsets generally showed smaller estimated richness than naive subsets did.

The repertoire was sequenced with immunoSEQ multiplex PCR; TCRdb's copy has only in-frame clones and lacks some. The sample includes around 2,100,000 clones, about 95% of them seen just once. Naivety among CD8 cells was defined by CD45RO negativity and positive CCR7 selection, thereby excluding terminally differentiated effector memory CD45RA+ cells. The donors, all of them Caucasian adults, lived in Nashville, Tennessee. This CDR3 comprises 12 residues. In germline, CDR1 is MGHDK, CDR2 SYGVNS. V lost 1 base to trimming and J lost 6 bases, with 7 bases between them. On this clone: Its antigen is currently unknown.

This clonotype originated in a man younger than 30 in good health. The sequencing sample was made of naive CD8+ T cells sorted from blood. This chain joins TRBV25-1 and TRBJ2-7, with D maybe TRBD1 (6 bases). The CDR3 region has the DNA TGTGCCAGCAGTGAATTAGGGGGCGAGCAGTACTTC. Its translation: CASSELGGEQYF.